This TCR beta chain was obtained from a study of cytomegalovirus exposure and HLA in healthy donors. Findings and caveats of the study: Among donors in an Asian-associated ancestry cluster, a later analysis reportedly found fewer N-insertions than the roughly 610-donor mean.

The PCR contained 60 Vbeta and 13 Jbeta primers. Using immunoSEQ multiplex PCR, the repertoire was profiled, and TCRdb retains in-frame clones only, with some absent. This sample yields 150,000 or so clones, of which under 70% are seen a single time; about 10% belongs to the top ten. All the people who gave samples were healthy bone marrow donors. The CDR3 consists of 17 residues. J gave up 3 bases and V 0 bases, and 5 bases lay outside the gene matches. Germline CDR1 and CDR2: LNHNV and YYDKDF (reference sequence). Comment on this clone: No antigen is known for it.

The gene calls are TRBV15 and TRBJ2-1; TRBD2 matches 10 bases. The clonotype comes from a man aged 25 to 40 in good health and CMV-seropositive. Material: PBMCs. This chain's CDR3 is CATSREASGRIYNEQFF. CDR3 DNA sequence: TGTGCCACCAGCAGAGAGGCTAGCGGGAGAATCTACAATGAGCAGTTCTTC.